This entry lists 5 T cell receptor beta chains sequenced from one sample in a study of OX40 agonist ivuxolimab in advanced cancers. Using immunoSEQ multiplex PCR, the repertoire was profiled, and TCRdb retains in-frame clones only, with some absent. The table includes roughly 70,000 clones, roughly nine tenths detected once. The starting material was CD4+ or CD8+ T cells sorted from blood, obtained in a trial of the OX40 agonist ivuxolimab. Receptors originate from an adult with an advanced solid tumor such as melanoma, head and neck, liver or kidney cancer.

CDR3 region: CASRDTGTTNEKLFF. The CDR3 region has the DNA TGCGCCAGCAGAGACACAGGGACAACTAATGAAAAACTGTTTTTT. The rearrangement joins TRBV5-1 to TRBJ1-4, with D tentatively TRBD1 (6 bases). The V gene lost 5 bases and the J gene lost 0 bases, with 11 bases spanning the gap. The CDR3 is 15 amino acids. CDR1 and CDR2 (germline): SGHRS, YFSETQ. Full variable domain (outside the CDR3, taken from reference TRBV5-1 and TRBJ1-4): KAGVTQTPRYLIKTRGQQVTLSCSPISGHRSVSWYQQTPGQGLQFLFEYFSETQRNKGNFPGRFSGRQFSNSRSEMNVSTLELGDSALYLCASRDTGTTNEKLFFGSGTQLSVL.

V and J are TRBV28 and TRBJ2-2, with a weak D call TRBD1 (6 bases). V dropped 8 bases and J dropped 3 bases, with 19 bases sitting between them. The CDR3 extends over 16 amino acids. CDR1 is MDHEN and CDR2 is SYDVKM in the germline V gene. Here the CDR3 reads CASGGVTAGDTGELFF. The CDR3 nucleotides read TGTGCCAGCGGTGGAGTTACCGCAGGGGACACCGGGGAGCTGTTTTTT.

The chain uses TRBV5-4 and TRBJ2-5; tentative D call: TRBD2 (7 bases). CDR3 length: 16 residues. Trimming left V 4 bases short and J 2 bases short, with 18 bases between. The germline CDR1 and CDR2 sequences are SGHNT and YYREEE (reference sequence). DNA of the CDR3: TGTGCCAGCAGCCTGGGAGGGGGGGCCGGGCAAGAGACCCAGTACTTC. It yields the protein CASSLGGGAGQETQYF.

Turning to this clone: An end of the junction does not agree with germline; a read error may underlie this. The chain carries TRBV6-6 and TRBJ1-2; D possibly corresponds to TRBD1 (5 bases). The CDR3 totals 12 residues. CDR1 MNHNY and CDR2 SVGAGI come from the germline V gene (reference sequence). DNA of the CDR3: TGTGCCAGCAGTAACTCAGGGAATGGCTACACCTTC. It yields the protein CASSNSGNGYTF.

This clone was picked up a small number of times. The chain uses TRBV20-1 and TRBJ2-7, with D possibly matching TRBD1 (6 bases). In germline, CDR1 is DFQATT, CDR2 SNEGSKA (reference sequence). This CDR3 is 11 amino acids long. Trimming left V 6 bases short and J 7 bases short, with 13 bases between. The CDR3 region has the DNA TGCAGTGCCTCGGGGACATCAGAGCAGTACTTC. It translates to CSASGTSEQYF.